Listed below are T cell receptor beta chains from one sample, sequenced in a study of blood T cells in healthy people across ages. TCRdb reprocessed the 5' RACE reads via MiXCR and lists one record per CDR3 protein. This table holds hundreds of thousands of distinct CDR3 sequences, around 41% found once. Sequencing was done on a sample of blood. The origin of the receptors is an elderly man in good health. The CDR3 runs from the conserved cysteine through the conserved F or W. A D gene is named only where the DNA matches it firmly. Clone size is shown for a subset of rows, as once, few, many or a class of expanded clone.

size	D	V	J	DNA	CDR3
-	-	TRBV7-9	TRBJ1-2	TGTGCCAGCAGTCATCAGCGAGGCCAAGGGATTGGCTACACCTTC	CASSHQRGQGIGYTF
-	-	TRBV27	TRBJ2-1	TGTGCCAGCAGTTTAGGGGCTCCCTACAATGAGCAGTTCTTC	CASSLGAPYNEQFF
many	TRBD1	TRBV7-2	TRBJ2-4	TGTGCCAGCAGTCGAGTCGGGGACAGGTCTGTCAAAAACATTCAGTACTTC	CASSRVGDRSVKNIQYF
-	-	TRBV12-3/TRBV12-4	TRBJ2-7	TGTGCCAGCAGCCAATTAGTGGGTTCCTACAGTGAGCAGTACTTC	CASSQLVGSYSEQYF
few	TRBD2	TRBV7-2	TRBJ2-2	TGTGCCAGTAACCCGGGGGGAACCGGGGAGCTGTTTTTT	CASNPGGTGELFF
-	-	TRBV7-7	TRBJ2-1	TGTGCTAGCAGCTTAGTTTGGGGGGATGAGCAGTTCTTC	CASSLVWGDEQFF
-	-	TRBV5-1	TRBJ1-1	TGCGCCAGCAGCTCAGGGGATGGGAACACTGAAGCTTTCTTT	CASSSGDGNTEAFF
few	TRBD2	TRBV11-2	TRBJ2-6	TGTGCCAGCAGCCCCTCCCGACGGGGGGGCCAATTAGCCCCTGGGGCCAACGTCCTGACTTTC	CASSPSRRGGQLAPGANVLTF
many	-	TRBV5-5	TRBJ2-3	TGTGCCAGCAGCTTGGCCCCGGGACGGACCACAGATACGCAGTATTTT	CASSLAPGRTTDTQYF
once	-	TRBV5-4	TRBJ2-3	TGTGCCAGCAGCGGAACTTCGGGACTGAACACAGATACGCAGTATTTT	CASSGTSGLNTDTQYF
-	-	TRBV9	TRBJ2-3	TGTGCCAGCAGCGTAGCTCTCGGGCAAAGCACAGATACGCAGTATTTT	CASSVALGQSTDTQYF
few	-	TRBV18	TRBJ2-5	TGTGCCAGCTCATCACAGAGGAGGGTGGCGACCCAGTACTTC	CASSSQRRVATQYF
-	TRBD2	TRBV5-1	TRBJ2-1	TGCGCCAGCAGCTTGGGGCTAGCGGGGAGCTACAATGAGCAGTTCTTC	CASSLGLAGSYNEQFF
many	TRBD1	TRBV20-1	TRBJ2-7	TGCAGTGCCCAAAGGAAGGGGACAGGGGGCTACGAGCAGTACTTC	CSAQRKGTGGYEQYF
-	-	TRBV18	TRBJ2-1	TGTGCCAGCTCACCACCGGGCTTGACCTCCTACAATGAGCAGTTCTTC	CASSPPGLTSYNEQFF
few	-	TRBV5-1	TRBJ2-7	TGCGCCAGCAGCCCTGCGGGCAAGACCTACGAGCAGTACTTC	CASSPAGKTYEQYF
once	-	TRBV10-3	TRBJ2-7	TGTGCCACCCAGACAGAACCAACTTTCTCCTACGAGCAGTACTTC	CATQTEPTFSYEQYF
-	-	TRBV20-1	TRBJ1-2	TGCTGGCCCATGATCAGCTACACCTTC	CWPMISYTF
-	TRBD2	TRBV20-1	TRBJ2-1	TGCAGTGCTAGGGCCACTAGCGGGGGTCTCTCCTACAATGAGCAGTTCTTC	CSARATSGGLSYNEQFF
-	-	TRBV29-1	TRBJ1-1	TGCAGCGTGGGCAGCTATGAAGCTTTCTTT	CSVGSYEAFF
many	-	TRBV7-2	TRBJ1-2	TGTGCCAGCAGCTCGAGTGGACGGGGGAGGGACTATGGCTACACCTTC	CASSSSGRGRDYGYTF
-	-	TRBV29-1	TRBJ2-6	TGCAGCGTTGTTATGGCTGGGGCCAACGTCCTGACTTTC	CSVVMAGANVLTF
few	TRBD2	TRBV6-2/TRBV6-3	TRBJ2-1	TGTGCCAGCAGTACCCTGTGGGTAGCGGGAGTCAATGAGCAGTTCTTC	CASSTLWVAGVNEQFF
-	TRBD2	TRBV9	TRBJ2-1	TGTGCCAGCAGCGCCAGCGGGGGGGTTTTAAATGAGCAGTTCTTC	CASSASGGVLNEQFF
-	-	TRBV6-6	TRBJ1-2	TGTGCCAGCAGTTTGACAGATACCTATGGCTACACCTTC	CASSLTDTYGYTF
few	TRBD1	TRBV2	TRBJ2-3	TGTGCCAGCAGTGAGGACAGGGGTACGCAGTATTTT	CASSEDRGTQYF
few	TRBD1	TRBV7-6	TRBJ2-3	TGTGCCAGCAGCTTAGGGGGACAGCCTAGCACAGATACGCAGTATTTT	CASSLGGQPSTDTQYF
-	-	TRBV20-1	TRBJ2-5	TGCAGTGCTAGTAAACCCGGGACACAAGAGGCCCAGTACTTC	CSASKPGTQEAQYF
-	TRBD1	TRBV20-1	TRBJ2-7	TGCAGTACTAGAGATACGGGGACAGGGGACTACTACGAGCAGTACTTC	CSTRDTGTGDYYEQYF
-	TRBD1	TRBV5-5	TRBJ2-1	TGTGCCAGCAGCCCCACAGGGGTAAGCTACAATGAGCAGTTCTTC	CASSPTGVSYNEQFF
-	-	TRBV30	TRBJ2-1	TGTGCCTGGAGTGGCGCGGGACAAGAGACCCAGTTCTTC	CAWSGAGQETQFF
-	-	TRBV5-1	TRBJ1-2	TGCGCCAGCAGCGTGACAGACTATGGCTACACCTTC	CASSVTDYGYTF
many	-	TRBV29-1	TRBJ1-1	TGCAGCGTTGAGGGGAGAACCGGGACACCGAACACTGAAGCTTTCTTT	CSVEGRTGTPNTEAFF
few	-	TRBV2	TRBJ2-7	TGTGCCACAAAAGGGACATCCTATTACGAGCAGTACTTC	CATKGTSYYEQYF
-	TRBD2	TRBV14	TRBJ2-5	TGTGCCAGCAGCTGGGGACTAGCGAATCGGGGGACCCAGTACTTC	CASSWGLANRGTQYF
many	-	TRBV7-2	TRBJ2-1	TGTGCCAGCAGCCCACAGGGGAGGTACAATGAGCAGTTCTTC	CASSPQGRYNEQFF
-	TRBD1	TRBV4-3	TRBJ2-1	TGCGCCAGCAGCCAAGGAGGGGGCAGCGATGAGCAGTTCTTC	CASSQGGGSDEQFF
few	-	TRBV7-9	TRBJ2-7	TGTGCCAGCAGCTTAGCGACGGACCTCCGTCGGGATTCCCACGAGCAGTACTTC	CASSLATDLRRDSHEQYF
-	TRBD1	TRBV27	TRBJ2-3	TGTGCCAGCGGGCTGGACAGGGATAGCACAGATACGCAGTATTTT	CASGLDRDSTDTQYF
-	-	TRBV28	TRBJ2-1	TGTGCCAGCAGTTCCCAGACAGGACCTCCCAATGAGCAGTTCTTC	CASSSQTGPPNEQFF
-	TRBD2	TRBV20-1	TRBJ2-7	TGCAGTGCTTGGGGGGGGGGATCTGGGTCCTACGAGCAGTACTTC	CSAWGGGSGSYEQYF
few	TRBD2	TRBV6-1	TRBJ2-5	TGTGCCAGCAGGCGACTAGCGGGAGCCCAAAGTCAAGAGACCCAGTACTTC	CASRRLAGAQSQETQYF
many	-	TRBV6-2/TRBV6-3	TRBJ2-7	TGTGCCAGCAGTTACCAACCCCAGGGCGAGCAGTACTTC	CASSYQPQGEQYF
-	-	TRBV18	TRBJ1-4	TGTGCCAGCTCACCCAGAATCGTAACAACTAATGAAAAACTGTTTTTT	CASSPRIVTTNEKLFF
-	TRBD2	TRBV6-2/TRBV6-3	TRBJ2-3	TGTGCCACCGACAGGCGGGGGGCCACAGATACGCAGTATTTT	CATDRRGATDTQYF
-	-	TRBV9	TRBJ2-3	TGTGCCAGCAGCTTCTCACAGCGGGGCACAGATACGCAGTATTTT	CASSFSQRGTDTQYF
-	-	TRBV16	TRBJ1-1	TGTGCCAGCAGCGCTACACTGGGGGACACTGAAGCTTTCTTT	CASSATLGDTEAFF
-	TRBD1	TRBV6-2/TRBV6-3	TRBJ2-5	TGTGCCAGCAGTGGCCCCCGGGACAGCCAAGAGACCCAGTACTTC	CASSGPRDSQETQYF
-	TRBD1	TRBV6-2/TRBV6-3	TRBJ2-5	TGTGCCAGCACTAGCAGGGGGCGAGGGGGAGAGACCCAGTACTTC	CASTSRGRGGETQYF
-	TRBD2	TRBV4-1	TRBJ2-4	TGCGCCAGCAGCCATGGACGGGAGGACATTCAGTACTTC	CASSHGREDIQYF
-	-	TRBV7-2	TRBJ2-1	TGTGCCAGCAGCTTAGGACAGGGAGGGCAGTTCTTC	CASSLGQGGQFF
-	TRBD1	TRBV20-1	TRBJ2-2	TGCAGTGCTAGAGCTGACAGGGTGAACACCGGGGAGCTGTTTTTT	CSARADRVNTGELFF
-	TRBD2	TRBV2	TRBJ2-7	TGTGCCAGCAAGACTAGCGGGAGGGCCTCCGAGCAGTACTTC	CASKTSGRASEQYF
-	-	TRBV5-1	TRBJ2-1	TGCGCCAGCAGCTTGACGGGAGTCTTGAATGAGCAGTTCTTC	CASSLTGVLNEQFF
-	-	TRBV4-1	TRBJ2-5	TGCGCCAGCAGCCAACAGGGGATTCAAGAGACCCAGTACTTC	CASSQQGIQETQYF
-	TRBD2	TRBV28	TRBJ2-7	TGTGCCGGCAGTCCGACTAGCGGGTTGCACGAGCAGTACTTC	CAGSPTSGLHEQYF
-	TRBD1	TRBV7-9	TRBJ2-2	TGTGCCAGCAGCCCCTGGACAGGGAACACCGGGGAGCTGTTTTTT	CASSPWTGNTGELFF
-	-	TRBV5-5	TRBJ1-4	TGTGCCAGCAGCTCCAGCTCAACTAATGAAAAACTGTTTTTT	CASSSSSTNEKLFF
-	-	TRBV6-2/TRBV6-3	TRBJ1-2	TGTGCCAGCAGTCGCGATGGGGACTTACAGGGAAACTATGGCTGCACCTTC	CASSRDGDLQGNYGCTF